This T cell receptor beta chain was captured in a study of blood T cell repertoires in COVID-19. The overall study: Some COVID-19 samples were acute and others convalescent; all came from the United States, Italy and Spain.

The ends were cut back, 4 bases at V and 7 bases at J, with 14 bases in the middle. There are 14 residues in the CDR3. Germline V CDR1 and CDR2: MNHEY, SVGAGI. The authors' processing: Counts of nucleated cells, estimated from reference gene primer amplification, were obtained. Produced via immunoSEQ multiplex PCR; TCRdb's table is partial and in-frame only. The V and J calls and clone size are taken from that table; D and trimming were inferred from the DNA. Of around 260,000 clones listed, 70% to 90% were seen once; the top ten hold around 1.8%. This TCR was sampled from a man aged 30 to 39 with active or convalescent COVID-19. The chain uses TRBV6-5 and TRBJ2-1; tentatively, D is TRBD1 (6 bases). Sequenced input: peripheral blood. The CDR3 loop reads CASSSGAGDNEQFF. The CDR3 region has the DNA TGTGCCAGCAGTTCCGGAGCAGGGGATAATGAGCAGTTCTTC.